What follows are 12 T cell receptor beta chains derived from one specimen sequenced in a study of PD-1 blockade in classical Hodgkin lymphoma. All patients experienced relapse after autologous stem cell transplantation, and brentuximab vedotin exposure was variable. Clones were sequenced by immunoSEQ multiplex PCR, and TCRdb holds only the in-frame ones, with some missing. The sample yields about 2,400 clones, around 58% seen once. The material sequenced was peripheral blood mononuclear cells (PBMCs), taken at baseline. These receptors were collected from a human donor with classical Hodgkin lymphoma.

The chain employs TRBV4-1 and TRBJ2-7; D uncertain. Germline-derived CDR1 and CDR2 are MGHRA and YSYEKL. V lost 2 bases and J 0 bases, leaving 8 bases between the germline ends. The CDR3 sequence is 14 residues long. DNA for the CDR3: TGCGCCAGCAGCCAACTTGACGGCTCCTACGAGCAGTACTTC. Amino acids: CASSQLDGSYEQYF.

V and J are TRBV18 and TRBJ1-2; no reliable D call. The CDR3 sequence is 13 residues long. The V gene's germline CDR1 is KGHSH and CDR2 LQKENI. The V end was cut by 2 bases, the J end by 3 bases, with 7 bases between. This CDR3 reads CASSPRDDYGYTF. The CDR3 DNA is TGTGCCAGCTCACCAAGGGATGACTATGGCTACACCTTC.

V usage is TRBV12-5 and J usage is TRBJ2-4; D not certain. This CDR3 spans 13 amino acids. Looked up from germline, CDR1 is LGHNT and CDR2 is FRNRAP. Trimming removed 7 bases from V and 6 bases from J, with 13 bases in between. The CDR3 protein is CASDSGQTNIQYF. The DNA of the CDR3 is TGTGCTAGTGACTCGGGCCAGACAAACATTCAGTACTTC. Looking up the rest from reference TRBV12-5 and TRBJ2-4 gives the full variable domain: DARVTQTPRHKVTEMGQEVTMRCQPILGHNTVFWYRQTMMQGLELLAYFRNRAPLDDSGMPKDRFSAEMPDATLATLKIQPSEPRDSAVYFCASDSGQTNIQYFGAGTRLSVL.

The chain is built from TRBV5-1 and TRBJ1-1; D gene uncertain. The germline V gene has CDR1 SGHRS and CDR2 YFSETQ. The CDR3 runs to 13 residues. The V gene lost 0 bases and the J gene lost 11 bases, with 14 bases spanning the gap. CDR3 residues: CASSLVGETGAFF. The CDR3 region has the DNA TGCGCCAGCAGCTTGGTGGGAGAGACTGGGGCTTTCTTT.

The table lists this clone with a few counts. The rearrangement links TRBV27 to TRBJ2-2, with TRBD1 matching over 7 bases. J gave up 6 bases and V 7 bases, and 5 bases lay outside the gene matches. CDR1 is MNHEY, CDR2 SMNVEV, per germline (reference sequence). This CDR3 spans 13 amino acids. The CDR3 nucleotides are TGTGCCAGCAAGGTCCAGGGGGCCGGGGAGCTGTTTTTT. Translated: CASKVQGAGELFF.

The rearrangement links TRBV7-2 to TRBJ1-6; D is possibly TRBD1 (5 bases). This CDR3 has 15 amino acids. Germline loops: CDR1 SGHTA, CDR2 FQGNSA. V was shortened by 2 bases and J by 7 bases, with 12 bases between the two germline ends. As DNA, the CDR3 is TGTGCCAGCAGCTTAATCAGGGACCAGAATTCACCCCTCCACTTT. It yields the protein CASSLIRDQNSPLHF.

This chain uses TRBV25-1 with TRBJ2-2; 10 positions agree with TRBD1. The CDR3 sequence is 15 residues long. V lost 2 bases to trimming and J lost 3 bases; unmatched junction nucleotides: 0. Germline V gives CDR1 MGHDK, CDR2 SYGVNS. CDR3 region: CASSEGTGDTGELFF. The CDR3 bases are TGTGCCAGCAGTGAAGGGACAGGGGACACCGGGGAGCTGTTTTTT.

The chain uses TRBV27 and TRBJ2-1; D is uncertain. V lost 8 bases, J lost 10 bases, and 9 bases lay in between. CDR1 is MNHEY and CDR2 is SMNVEV in the germline V gene (reference sequence). The CDR3 is made up of 10 amino acids. The CDR3 loop is CASGPREQFF. CDR3 sequence (DNA): TGTGCCAGCGGCCCCAGAGAGCAGTTCTTC.

The gene calls are TRBV4-3 and TRBJ2-1, with TRBD1 identical over 9 bases. The germline V gene encodes CDR1 LGHNA and CDR2 YSLEER. This CDR3 has 16 residues. Trimming cost V 0 bases and J 3 bases; bases outside gene matches: 3. The CDR3 region is CASSQELDRGYNEQFF. The DNA for the CDR3 is TGCGCCAGCAGCCAAGAATTGGACAGGGGCTACAATGAGCAGTTCTTC.

The chain employs TRBV7-9 and TRBJ1-5, with TRBD1 matching 10 bases. V shed 1 base and J 4 bases; nucleotides not matched to a gene: 7. CDR3 length: 17 residues. Germline-derived CDR1 and CDR2 are SEHNR and FQNEAQ (reference sequence). In DNA form, the CDR3 reads TGTGCCAGCAGCTTAGGAGGGACAGGGGTGGGTAATCAGCCCCAGCATTTT. This sequence encodes CASSLGGTGVGNQPQHF.

The chain combines TRBV5-4 with TRBJ2-3, with D unclear. V was pared by 1 base and J by 7 bases, with 16 bases between. The germline gives CDR1 SGHNT, CDR2 YYREEE (reference sequence). The CDR3 is 15 residues long. DNA for the CDR3: TGTGCCAGCAGCTTGAGAGGTGGCACCACGAATACGCAGTATTTT. This codes for CASSLRGGTTNTQYF.

The chain combines TRBV9 with TRBJ2-1; the match to TRBD2 covers 7 bases. Germline CDR1 SGDLS, CDR2 YYNGEE. CDR3 length: 17 amino acids. After removal of 0 bases from V and 1 base from J, the junction contained 7 bases not matched to a gene. The CDR3 loop reads CASSVGLAQRSYNEQFF. In DNA, the CDR3 is TGTGCCAGCAGCGTAGGACTAGCCCAGAGGTCCTACAATGAGCAGTTCTTC.